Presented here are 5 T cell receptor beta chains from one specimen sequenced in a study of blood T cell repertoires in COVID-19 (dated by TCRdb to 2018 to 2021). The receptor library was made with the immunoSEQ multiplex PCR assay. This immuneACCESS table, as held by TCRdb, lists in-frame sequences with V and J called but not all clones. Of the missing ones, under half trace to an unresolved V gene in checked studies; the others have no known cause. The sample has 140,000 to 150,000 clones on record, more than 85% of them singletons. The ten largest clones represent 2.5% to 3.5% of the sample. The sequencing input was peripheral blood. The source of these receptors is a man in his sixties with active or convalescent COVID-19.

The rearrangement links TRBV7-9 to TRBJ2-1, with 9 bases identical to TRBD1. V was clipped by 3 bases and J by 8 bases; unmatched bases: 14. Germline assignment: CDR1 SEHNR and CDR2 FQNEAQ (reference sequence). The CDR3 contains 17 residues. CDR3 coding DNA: TGTGCCAGCAGCTTGGGTAGGACAGGGGAAAAACTGCATGAGCAGTTCTTC. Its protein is CASSLGRTGEKLHEQFF.

The CDR3 nucleotides are TGTGCCAGCAGAAAAAGGGAGGACTTCCACGAGCAGTACTTC. Amino acids: CASRKREDFHEQYF. This sequence joins TRBV28 and TRBJ2-7; TRBD2 is a possible D gene (6 bases). Germline V gene lookup returns CDR1 MDHEN and CDR2 SYDVKM. The ends were cut back, 6 bases at V and 5 bases at J, with 17 bases in the middle. The CDR3 has 14 residues.

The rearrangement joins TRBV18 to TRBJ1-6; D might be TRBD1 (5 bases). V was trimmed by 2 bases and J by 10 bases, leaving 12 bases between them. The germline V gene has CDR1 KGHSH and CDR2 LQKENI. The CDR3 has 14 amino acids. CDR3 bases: TGTGCCAGCTCACCAAACACAGGAGGGTCACCCCTCCACTTT. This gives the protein CASSPNTGGSPLHF.

CDR3 bases: TGTGCCAGCAGCTTAGTATCGAGCGGAACGTACAATGAGCAGTTCTTC. Translation gives CASSLVSSGTYNEQFF. The rearrangement links TRBV7-2 to TRBJ2-1, with D perhaps TRBD2 (5 bases). CDR1 is SGHTA, CDR2 FQGNSA, per germline. Trimming left V 1 base short and J 4 bases short, with 14 bases between. The CDR3 is 16 residues long.

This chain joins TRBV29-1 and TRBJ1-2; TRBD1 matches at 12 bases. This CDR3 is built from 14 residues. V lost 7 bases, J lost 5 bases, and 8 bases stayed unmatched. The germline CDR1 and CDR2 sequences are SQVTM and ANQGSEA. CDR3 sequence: CSALGQGAGYGYTF. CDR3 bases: TGCAGCGCTCTGGGACAGGGGGCAGGATATGGCTACACCTTC.